This T cell receptor beta chain came from a study of blood T cell repertoires in COVID-19. Study context: From T cells, B-cell-depleted T cells, or PBMCs came the material, which was cDNA or gDNA.

Germline V gene sequence: CDR1 MDHEN, CDR2 SYDVKM. With 1 base clipped from V and 6 bases from J, the junction kept 3 bases outside the gene matches. CDR3 length: 14 residues. The authors' processing: The authors estimated nucleated cell counts from reference gene primer amplification. Clones were read by immunoSEQ multiplex PCR, and TCRdb kept only the in-frame ones, dropping some. V and J calls and clone size are copied from that table; D and trimming were computed from the DNA. The sample yields approximately 190,000 clones, around 83% seen once. The rearrangement links TRBV28 to TRBJ2-1; the match to TRBD1 covers 7 bases. This receptor was taken from a woman aged 40 to 50 with acute or convalescent COVID-19. Sample: peripheral blood. In DNA, the CDR3 is TGTGCCAGCAGTTTATTTGCAGGGGGCAATGAGCAGTTCTTC. Translated: CASSLFAGGNEQFF.